The TCR beta chain under discussion was sequenced for a study of blood T cell repertoires in COVID-19. V shed 4 bases and J shed 2 bases, with 12 bases lying between them. Looked up from germline, CDR1 is SGHTA and CDR2 is FQGNSA. CDR3 length: 15 residues. Study processing details: Estimation of nucleated cell counts was performed using reference gene primer amplification. Here immunoSEQ multiplex PCR was the method, and the copy in TCRdb shows in-frame clones only, minus some. The V and J calls and the clone size are those of that table, but D and trimming were determined from the DNA. Of tens of thousands of clones in the sample, approximately 86% were seen once.

The clonotype comes from a man between 60 and 75 years old with acute or convalescent COVID-19. The chain is built from TRBV7-2 and TRBJ2-4; TRBD2 might be the D (5 bases). Sequencing was carried out using peripheral blood. This CDR3 is CASSSPLASKNIQYF. The CDR3 nucleotides read TGTGCCAGCAGCTCCCCCCTAGCTTCCAAAAACATTCAGTACTTC.